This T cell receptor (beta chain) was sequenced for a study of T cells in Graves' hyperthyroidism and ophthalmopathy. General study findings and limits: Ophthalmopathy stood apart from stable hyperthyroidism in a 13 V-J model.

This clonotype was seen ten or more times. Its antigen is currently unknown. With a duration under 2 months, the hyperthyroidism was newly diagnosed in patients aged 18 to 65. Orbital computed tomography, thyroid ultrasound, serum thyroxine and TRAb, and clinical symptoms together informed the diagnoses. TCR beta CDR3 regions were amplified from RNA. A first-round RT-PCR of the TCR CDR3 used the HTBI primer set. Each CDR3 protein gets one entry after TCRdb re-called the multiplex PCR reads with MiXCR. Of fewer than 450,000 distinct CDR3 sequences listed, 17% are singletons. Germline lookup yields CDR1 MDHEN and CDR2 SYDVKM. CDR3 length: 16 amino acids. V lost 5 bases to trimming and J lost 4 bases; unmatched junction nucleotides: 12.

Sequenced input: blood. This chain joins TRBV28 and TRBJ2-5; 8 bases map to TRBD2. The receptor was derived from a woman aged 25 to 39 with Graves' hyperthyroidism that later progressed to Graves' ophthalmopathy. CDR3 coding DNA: TGTGCCAGCAGTGTACGACCGGGACTAGGAGGAGAGACCCAGTACTTC. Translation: CASSVRPGLGGETQYF. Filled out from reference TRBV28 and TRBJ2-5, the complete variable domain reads DVKVTQSSRYLVKRTGEKVFLECVQDMDHENMFWYRQDPGLGLRLIYFSYDVKMKEKGDIPEGYSVSREKKERFSLILESASTNQTSMYLCASSVRPGLGGETQYFGPGTRLLVL.